The clone carrying this T cell receptor beta chain was observed a few times. The antigen is undetermined. The length of the CDR3 is 14 residues. Germline assignment: CDR1 SGHRS and CDR2 YFSETQ. Trimming took off 8 bases at V and 0 bases at J, with 11 bases between the two ends. A 5'RACE template-switching step, the method used to make TCR cDNA, added a universal primer site and UMIs. One entry per CDR3 protein, called by TCRdb with MiXCR from the 5' RACE reads. The table lists approximately 610,000 distinct CDR3 sequences, around a sixth of them singletons. The data were taken from a study of T cells after yellow fever vaccination. Across the whole study: Fractions of limited cellularity were prepared by means of SMART-Seq v4 Ultra Low Input. Notes on the study in general: Once the booster was given, most primary-vaccination clones reappeared, at around 95% for CD4 and over 75% for CD8. FACS-sorted repertoires might harbor abundant contaminating clonotypes from the bulk population.

The J gene is TRBJ1-4, the V gene TRBV5-1; D is unresolved. The receptor was isolated from a man between 18 and 35 years old who received the YFV17D yellow fever vaccine. The sample consisted of PBMCs, taken 5 to 6 days after the first yellow fever vaccination. The CDR3 loop is CASRIQPTNEKLFF. The CDR3 nucleotides read TGCGCCAGTCGGATCCAGCCAACTAATGAAAAACTGTTTTTT.